This TCR beta chain was sequenced during a study of T cells expressing NK-cell markers. Points from the study as a whole: The study found dominant NKG2C+ clonotypes at 1.0-7.0% of CD8+ T cells in roughly six donors.

The germline gives CDR1 SGHTS, CDR2 YDEGEE. This CDR3 contains 15 residues. TCRdb re-called the 5' RACE reads and gives one entry per CDR3 protein, without DNA. The sample includes about 540,000 distinct CDR3 sequences. Concerning this clonotype itself: Its antigen is as yet unknown.

The V call is TRBV5-8, the J call TRBJ2-2; there is no DNA to check the TCRdb D call of TRBD1. The TCR comes from a man aged 18-30 years in good health. Material: blood T cells: a sorted CD56 or NKG2C T cell subset, CD4+ or CD8+ T cells, or bulk PBMC T cells (not recorded which). The CDR3 is CASSSGTGRPGELFF. The whole variable domain, remainder taken from reference TRBV5-8 and TRBJ2-2, is EAGVTQSPTHLIKTRGQQATLRCSPISGHTSVYWYQQALGLGLQFLLWYDEGEERNRGNFPPRFSGRQFPNYSSELNVNALELEDSALYLCASSSGTGRPGELFFGEGSRLTVL.